This T cell receptor beta chain was recorded in a study of blood T cell repertoires in COVID-19. Study-level information: T cells, B-cell-depleted T cells, or PBMCs provided the cDNA or gDNA that served as material.

CDR3 length: 15 amino acids. The germline CDR1 and CDR2 sequences are SGHTA and FQGNSA. Trimming took off 1 base at V and 2 bases at J, with 10 bases between the two ends. In the source study's methods: Reference gene primer amplification gave nucleated cell count estimates. Generated by immunoSEQ multiplex PCR, the TCRdb table keeps only in-frame clones and is missing some. The V and J calls and clone size are taken from that table; D and trimming were inferred from the DNA. In the table there are fewer than 65,000 clones, 70% to 85% of which are singletons. This clone has just a few counts. Other DNA variants within this sample encode the same CDR3.

This chain joins TRBV7-2 and TRBJ2-3, with D unresolved. The sequence derives from a man aged 60 to 69 with acute or convalescent COVID-19. The sample consisted of peripheral blood. DNA for the CDR3: TGTGCCAGCAGCTTAGGCCTAAGCTACACAGATACGCAGTATTTT. Translation gives CASSLGLSYTDTQYF.